The 22 T cell receptor beta chains below were found in one sample sequenced in a study of CD8 T cells in ankylosing spondylitis. General study results and limits: What seemed typical of ankylosing spondylitis blood was a TCR beta motif built from several highly homologous variants.

Which antigens these TCRs recognize remains unknown. TCRdb re-called the 5' RACE reads through MiXCR, storing one row per CDR3 protein. The sample carries 700,000 or so distinct CDR3 sequences, 15% to 20% recorded once. What was sequenced was blood, either unsorted or a sorted T cell fraction (not recorded which). The receptors here all came from a male donor with ankylosing spondylitis.

This clonotype was seen repeatedly, ten times or more. CDR3 nucleotide sequence: TGCGCCAGCAGCAGGACTAGCGCCTACGAGCAGTACTTC. Encoded protein: CASSRTSAYEQYF. The chain employs TRBV5-1 and TRBJ2-7; 9 nucleotides line up with TRBD2. The CDR3 length is 13 residues. J lost 2 bases, V lost 4 bases, and 1 base had no gene match. Germline values: CDR1 SGHRS, CDR2 YFSETQ.

This clonotype has more than one count but fewer than ten. The chain uses TRBV6-5 and TRBJ1-1; tentative D call: TRBD1 (5 bases). The CDR3 runs 11 residues. Germline V gene sequence: CDR1 MNHEY, CDR2 SVGAGI. V was shortened by 5 bases and J by 8 bases, with 9 bases between the two germline ends. The CDR3 here is CASSTRGEAFF. DNA for the CDR3: TGTGCCAGCAGTACTCGGGGGGAAGCTTTCTTT.

V is TRBV30 and J is TRBJ2-1; 16 bases match TRBD2. The CDR3 length is 15 residues. Germline-derived CDR1 and CDR2 are GTSNPN and SVGIG (reference sequence). Losses at the gene ends were 3 bases for V and 9 bases for J; bases not matched to a gene: 5. Here the CDR3 DNA reads TGTGCCTGGAGGACGGGGACTAGCGGGAGGGTTGAGCAGTTCTTC. Its translation is CAWRTGTSGRVEQFF.

This clonotype has just a few counts. This chain joins TRBV7-7 and TRBJ2-1, with unresolved D. Germline lookup yields CDR1 SSHAT and CDR2 FNYEAQ (reference sequence). Trimming removed 5 bases at V and 0 bases at J, with 11 bases between. The CDR3 has 15 amino acids. CDR3 nucleotide sequence: TGTGCCAGCAGCCTTCAACCAGACTCCTACAATGAGCAGTTCTTC. Translation: CASSLQPDSYNEQFF.

This sequence joins TRBV5-4 and TRBJ1-2; D is possibly TRBD1 (5 bases). The germline V and J ends were trimmed by 9 bases and 1 base, with 10 bases remaining between them. Looked up from germline, CDR1 is SGHNT and CDR2 is YYREEE (reference sequence). The CDR3 spans 12 residues. For the CDR3, the DNA is TGTGCCACCGGGACGGTTAACTATGGCTACACCTTC. Amino acids: CATGTVNYGYTF.

In its sample, this clonotype was seen a few times. The CDR3 loop is CASSQPGGGDEKLFF. CDR3 sequence (DNA): TGTGCCAGCAGCCAGCCCGGGGGGGGCGATGAAAAACTGTTTTTT. The J gene is TRBJ1-4, the V gene TRBV4-2; perhaps TRBD1 as D (6 bases). V dropped 3 bases and J dropped 6 bases, with 14 bases sitting between them. Germline V CDR1 and CDR2: LGHNA, YNFKEQ. The CDR3 contains 15 residues.

The V and J genes are TRBV12-3 or TRBV12-4 and TRBJ2-5; D unclear. There are 15 residues in the CDR3. The ends were cut back, 7 bases at V and 0 bases at J, with 15 bases in the middle. The CDR3 DNA sequence: TGTGCCAGCACCCCTAACACCCCGTACCAAGAGACCCAGTACTTC. This encodes CASTPNTPYQETQYF.

This clonotype was detected a few times. The chain is built from TRBV3-1 and TRBJ1-5, with unresolved D. V lost 3 bases and J lost 5, with 8 bases in between. The CDR3 extends over 13 amino acids. Germline CDR1 LGHDT, CDR2 YNNKEL (reference sequence). The DNA of the CDR3 is TGTGCCAGCAGCCAGTTCCAAGATCAGCCCCAGCATTTT. It translates to CASSQFQDQPQHF.

This clonotype was recorded a few times. The chain combines TRBV9 with TRBJ2-1; perhaps TRBD1 as D (6 bases). The CDR3 is made up of 16 amino acids. V shed 0 bases and J shed 7 bases, with 17 bases lying between them. Germline V CDR1 and CDR2: SGDLS, YYNGEE. The CDR3: CASSVESRGSTNEQFF. The CDR3 DNA reads TGTGCCAGCAGCGTAGAGAGCAGGGGTAGTACGAATGAGCAGTTCTTC.

The chain recombines TRBV15 with TRBJ2-7; no firm D call. Trimming removed 1 base at V and 1 base at J, with 14 bases between. CDR3 length: 16 amino acids. Germline CDR1 is LNHNV and CDR2 is YYDKDF (reference sequence). The CDR3 DNA follows: TGTGCCACCAGCAGAGGCCCGGTAGGAGCGTCCTACGAGCAGTACTTC. It encodes CATSRGPVGASYEQYF.

The V gene is TRBV21-1, the J gene TRBJ1-3; the table's D call, TRBD1, was not checked against the DNA. TRBV21-1 is assigned pseudogene status. The CDR3 is 17 residues long. This CDR3 reads CASSKARGHQSRNTIYF. CDR3 DNA: TGTGCCAGCAGCAAAGCGAGGGGACACCAGTCCAGGAACACCATATATTTT.

This sequence joins TRBV20-1 and TRBJ1-1, with a weak D call TRBD1 (6 bases). The CDR3 consists of 14 residues. Trimming removed 1 base at V and 0 bases at J, with 9 bases between. The germline V gene encodes CDR1 DFQATT and CDR2 SNEGSKA (reference sequence). CDR3 coding DNA: TGCAGTGCTAGAGTGGGACAACTGAACACTGAAGCTTTCTTT. Amino acid sequence: CSARVGQLNTEAFF.

This sequence joins TRBV12-3 or TRBV12-4 and TRBJ1-1; 9 bases line up with TRBD1. The CDR3 has 18 amino acids. The trim removed 4 bases at V and 3 bases at J, leaving 15 bases unmatched. CDR3 nucleotide sequence: TGTGCCAGCAGTTCCACAGGGGGCGCTTCCCCAGGTGACACTGAAGCTTTCTTT. This sequence encodes CASSSTGGASPGDTEAFF.

This clonotype was counted between two and nine times. The J gene is TRBJ2-5, the V gene TRBV7-9; 10 bases fit TRBD2. The CDR3 runs 15 residues. Germline V gene data show CDR1 as SEHNR and CDR2 as FQNEAQ (reference sequence). V lost 1 base, J lost 4 bases, and 3 bases stayed unmatched. The CDR3 sequence: CASSLVLAGAETQYF. The CDR3 bases are TGTGCCAGCAGCTTAGTGCTAGCGGGAGCAGAGACCCAGTACTTC.

This clonotype was detected a few times. The genes are TRBV20-1 and TRBJ2-7, with TRBD2 matching over 14 bases. After removal of 1 base from V and 6 bases from J, the junction contained 5 bases not matched to a gene. Looked up from germline, CDR1 is DFQATT and CDR2 is SNEGSKA (reference sequence). The CDR3 runs to 15 residues. The CDR3 DNA sequence: TGCAGTGCTAGAGGGTTCGGACTAGCGGGAGGCGAGCAGTACTTC. Protein: CSARGFGLAGGEQYF.

The chain recombines TRBV5-1 with TRBJ2-2, with D possibly matching TRBD1 (6 bases). With 4 bases removed from V and 0 bases from J, the gap between germline ends came to 16 bases. The germline gives CDR1 SGHRS, CDR2 YFSETQ. The CDR3 loop spans 17 amino acids. The CDR3 loop is CASSISGDDANTGELFF. The CDR3 nucleotides read TGCGCCAGCAGCATCTCAGGGGACGACGCGAACACCGGGGAGCTGTTTTTT.

This clonotype was detected a few times. The chain employs TRBV5-4 and TRBJ2-5, with D unclear. The ends were cut back, 4 bases at V and 5 bases at J, with 15 bases in the middle. The CDR3 runs 14 residues. CDR1 is SGHNT and CDR2 is YYREEE in the germline V gene (reference sequence). CDR3 coding DNA: TGTGCCAGCAGCGGCCAGCAGAACGGGGAGACCCAGTACTTC. Translation gives CASSGQQNGETQYF.

This clonotype showed up just a few times. The rearrangement links TRBV21-1 to TRBJ1-2; the table's D gene call, TRBD1, was not cross checked with the DNA. TRBV21-1 is reported as a pseudogene. This CDR3 is 13 amino acids long. In DNA form, the CDR3 reads TGTGCCAGCAGGGGGACAGGGGGCTATGGCTACACCTTC. Its translation is CASRGTGGYGYTF.

This clonotype was detected only a few times. The J gene is TRBJ2-2, the V gene TRBV9; D unclear. The CDR3 has 17 amino acids. V lost 1 base and J 0 bases, leaving 13 bases between the germline ends. Germline loops: CDR1 SGDLS, CDR2 YYNGEE. CDR3 nucleotides: TGTGCCAGCAGCGTACCAACCGGACGTCCGAACACCGGGGAGCTGTTTTTT. Amino acid sequence: CASSVPTGRPNTGELFF.

This chain links TRBV5-1 with TRBJ2-2, with 7 bases identical to TRBD1. Germline CDR1 is SGHRS and CDR2 is YFSETQ. The CDR3 length is 15 residues. V gave up 8 bases and J gave up 4 bases; unmatched junction bases: 11. The CDR3 DNA is TGCGCCAGTCGGGACAGCGTCGTAAGCACCGGGGAGCTGTTTTTT. It specifies CASRDSVVSTGELFF.

This clonotype has more than one count but fewer than ten. The chain couples TRBV29-1 to TRBJ2-7; 12 bases line up with TRBD2. Unmatched junction bases numbered 11, after V lost 1 base and J lost 4 bases. Germline V gives CDR1 SQVTM, CDR2 ANQGSEA. This CDR3 is 17 amino acids long. CDR3 nucleotides: TGCAGCGTTGAAGGGGAGGAGACTAGCGGGGGAATATACGAGCAGTACTTC. Translating gives CSVEGEETSGGIYEQYF.

This clonotype was counted a few times. The CDR3, as DNA: TGTGCCAGCAGTTTAAGTATCGGACTAGCGGGAGTGGAGGAGCAGTACTTC. Encoded protein: CASSLSIGLAGVEEQYF. The rearrangement joins TRBV12-3 or TRBV12-4 to TRBJ2-7; 13 bases line up with TRBD2. Trimming at V came to 2 bases and at J to 7 bases, leaving 11 bases not matched to a gene. The CDR3 loop spans 17 amino acids.